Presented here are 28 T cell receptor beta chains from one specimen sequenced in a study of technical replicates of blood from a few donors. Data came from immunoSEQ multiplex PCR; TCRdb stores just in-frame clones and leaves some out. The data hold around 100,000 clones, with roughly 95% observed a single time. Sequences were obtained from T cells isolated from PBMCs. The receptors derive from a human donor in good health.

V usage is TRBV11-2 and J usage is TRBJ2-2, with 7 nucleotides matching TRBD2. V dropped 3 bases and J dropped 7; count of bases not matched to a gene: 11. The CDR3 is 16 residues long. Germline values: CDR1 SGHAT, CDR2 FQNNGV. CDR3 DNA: TGTGCCAGCAGCTTCTTTAAGGGAGGGCTCAACGGGGAGCTGTTTTTT. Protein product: CASSFFKGGLNGELFF.

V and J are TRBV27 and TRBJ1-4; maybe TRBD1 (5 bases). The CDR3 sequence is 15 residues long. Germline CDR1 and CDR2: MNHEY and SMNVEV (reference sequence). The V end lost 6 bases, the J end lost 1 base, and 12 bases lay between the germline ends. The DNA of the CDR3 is TGTGCCAGCAGGGAGGGGTCGGGAACTAATGAAAAACTGTTTTTT. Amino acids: CASREGSGTNEKLFF. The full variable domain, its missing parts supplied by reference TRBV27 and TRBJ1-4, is EAQVTQNPRYLITVTGKKLTVTCSQNMNHEYMSWYRQDPGLGLRQIYYSMNVEVTDKGDVPEGYKVSRKEKRNFPLILESPSPNQTSLYFCASREGSGTNEKLFFGSGTQLSVL.

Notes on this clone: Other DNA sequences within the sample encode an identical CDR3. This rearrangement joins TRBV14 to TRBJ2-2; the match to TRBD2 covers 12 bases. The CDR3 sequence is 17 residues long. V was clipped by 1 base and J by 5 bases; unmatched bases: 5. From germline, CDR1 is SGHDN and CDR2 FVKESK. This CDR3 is CASSQGLAGVGTGELFF. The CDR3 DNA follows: TGTGCCAGCAGCCAAGGACTAGCGGGAGTCGGAACCGGGGAGCTGTTTTTT.

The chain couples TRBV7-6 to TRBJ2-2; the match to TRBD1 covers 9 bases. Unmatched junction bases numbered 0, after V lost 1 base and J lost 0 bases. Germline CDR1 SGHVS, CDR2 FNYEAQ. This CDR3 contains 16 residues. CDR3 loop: CASSLGQGANTGELFF. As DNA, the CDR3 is TGTGCCAGCAGCTTAGGACAGGGGGCGAACACCGGGGAGCTGTTTTTT.

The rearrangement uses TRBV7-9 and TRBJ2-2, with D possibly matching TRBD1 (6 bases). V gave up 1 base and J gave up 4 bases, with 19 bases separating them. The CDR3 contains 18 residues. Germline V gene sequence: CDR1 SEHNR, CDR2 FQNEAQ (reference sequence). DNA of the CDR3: TGTGCCAGCAGCTTAGAGGGGGTACTGCTAGTCTTCACCGGGGAGCTGTTTTTT. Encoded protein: CASSLEGVLLVFTGELFF.

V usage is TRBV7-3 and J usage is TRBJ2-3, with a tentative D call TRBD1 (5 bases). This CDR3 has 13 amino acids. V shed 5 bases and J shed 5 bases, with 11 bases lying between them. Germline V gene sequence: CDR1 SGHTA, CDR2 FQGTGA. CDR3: CASSVLQGDTQYF. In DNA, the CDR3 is TGTGCCAGCAGCGTATTGCAGGGAGATACGCAGTATTTT.

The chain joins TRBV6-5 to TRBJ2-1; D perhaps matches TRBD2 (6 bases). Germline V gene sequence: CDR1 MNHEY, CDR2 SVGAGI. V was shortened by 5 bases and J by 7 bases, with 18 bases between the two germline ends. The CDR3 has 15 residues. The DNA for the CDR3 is TGTGCCAGCAGTACTCTGGGGGGAGTCGTAAATGAGCAGTTCTTC. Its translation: CASSTLGGVVNEQFF.

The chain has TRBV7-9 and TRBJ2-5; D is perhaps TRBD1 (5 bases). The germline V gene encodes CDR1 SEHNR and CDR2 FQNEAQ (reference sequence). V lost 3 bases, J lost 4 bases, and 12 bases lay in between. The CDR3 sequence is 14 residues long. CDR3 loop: CASSFLDSSETQYF. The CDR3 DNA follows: TGTGCCAGCAGCTTCCTCGACAGTTCAGAGACCCAGTACTTC.

CDR3 region: CASLKAGGVSGELFF. The CDR3 DNA sequence: TGTGCCAGCCTCAAAGCGGGAGGAGTTTCCGGGGAGCTGTTTTTT. The chain employs TRBV19 and TRBJ2-2; 9 bases fit TRBD2. The germline gives CDR1 LNHDA, CDR2 SQIVND (reference sequence). The CDR3 runs 15 residues. The V gene end was trimmed by 9 bases and the J gene end by 6 bases; junction bases not matched to a gene: 11.

CDR3 residues: CSVQSRDRVHEQYF. The CDR3 coding sequence is TGCAGCGTTCAAAGTCGGGACAGGGTCCACGAGCAGTACTTC. The V and J genes are TRBV29-1 and TRBJ2-7; 9 bases line up with TRBD1. The germline CDR1 and CDR2 sequences are SQVTM and ANQGSEA. J lost 5 bases, V lost 5 bases, and 10 bases had no gene match. The CDR3 is 14 amino acids.

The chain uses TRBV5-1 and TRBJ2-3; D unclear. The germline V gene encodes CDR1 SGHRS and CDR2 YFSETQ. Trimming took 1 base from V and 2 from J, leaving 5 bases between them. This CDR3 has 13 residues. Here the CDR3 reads CASSLSFTDTQYF. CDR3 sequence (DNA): TGCGCCAGCAGCTTGAGCTTCACAGATACGCAGTATTTT.

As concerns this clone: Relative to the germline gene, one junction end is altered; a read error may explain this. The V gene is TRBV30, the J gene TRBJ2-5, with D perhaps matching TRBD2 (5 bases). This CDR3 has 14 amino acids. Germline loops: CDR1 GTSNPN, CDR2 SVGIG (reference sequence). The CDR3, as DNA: TGTACCTGGAGTGTCGGGGAATTCCAAGAGACCCAGTACTTC. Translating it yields CTWSVGEFQETQYF.

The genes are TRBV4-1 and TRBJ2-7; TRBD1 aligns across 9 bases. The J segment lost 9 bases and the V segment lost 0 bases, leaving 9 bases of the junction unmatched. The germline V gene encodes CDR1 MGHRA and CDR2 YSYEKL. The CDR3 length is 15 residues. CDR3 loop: CASSQDLGQGLWQYF. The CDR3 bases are TGCGCCAGCAGCCAAGATCTGGGACAGGGACTCTGGCAGTACTTC.

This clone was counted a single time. DNA for the CDR3: TGCGCCAGCAGCTTGATGCCTGGGACAGCGCGTAATGAGCAGTTCTTC. This gives the protein CASSLMPGTARNEQFF. This sequence joins TRBV5-1 and TRBJ2-1; TRBD1 matches 7 bases. The CDR3 is 16 amino acids. J was trimmed by 7 bases and V by 1 base; bases with no gene match: 11. The germline V gene encodes CDR1 SGHRS and CDR2 YFSETQ.

The CDR3 DNA sequence: TGTGCCAGCAGCTTAATGTTCCTAAGTTGGGGAGGAGAAGCTTTCTTT. Its protein is CASSLMFLSWGGEAFF. This chain connects TRBV11-1 to TRBJ1-1, with D uncertain. This CDR3 has 16 residues. Germline V gene data show CDR1 as SGHAT and CDR2 as FQDESV (reference sequence). V gave up 2 bases and J gave up 8 bases, with 21 bases separating them. Full variable domain (remainder filled in from reference TRBV11-1 and TRBJ1-1): EAEVAQSPRYKITEKSQAVAFWCDPISGHATLYWYRQILGQGPELLVQFQDESVVDDSQLPKDRFSAERLKGVDSTLKIQPAELGDSAMYLCASSLMFLSWGGEAFFGQGTRLTVV.

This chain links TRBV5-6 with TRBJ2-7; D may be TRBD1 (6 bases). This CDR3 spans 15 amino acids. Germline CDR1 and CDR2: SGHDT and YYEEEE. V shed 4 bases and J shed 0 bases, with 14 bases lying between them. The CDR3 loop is CASSPGQFSSYEQYF. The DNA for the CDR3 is TGTGCCAGCAGCCCCGGACAGTTTAGCTCCTACGAGCAGTACTTC.

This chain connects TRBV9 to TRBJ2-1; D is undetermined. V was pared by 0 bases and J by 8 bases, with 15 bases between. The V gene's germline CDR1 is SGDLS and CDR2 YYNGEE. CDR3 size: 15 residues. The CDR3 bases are TGTGCCAGCAGCGTAGCTAGTAATAGCTTACATGAGCAGTTCTTC. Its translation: CASSVASNSLHEQFF.

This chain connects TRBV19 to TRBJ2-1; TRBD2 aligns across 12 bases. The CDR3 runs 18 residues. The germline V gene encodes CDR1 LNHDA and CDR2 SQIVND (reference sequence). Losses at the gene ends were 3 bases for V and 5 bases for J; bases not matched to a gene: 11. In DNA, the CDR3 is TGTGCCAGTAGTATCGGACTAGCGGGAATTTATACTGACAATGAGCAGTTCTTC. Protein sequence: CASSIGLAGIYTDNEQFF.

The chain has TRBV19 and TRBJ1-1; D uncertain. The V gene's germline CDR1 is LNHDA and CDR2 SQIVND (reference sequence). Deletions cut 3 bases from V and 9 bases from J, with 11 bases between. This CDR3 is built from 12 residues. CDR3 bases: TGTGCCAGTAGTATGGACTCTATAAAAGCTTTCTTT. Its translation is CASSMDSIKAFF.

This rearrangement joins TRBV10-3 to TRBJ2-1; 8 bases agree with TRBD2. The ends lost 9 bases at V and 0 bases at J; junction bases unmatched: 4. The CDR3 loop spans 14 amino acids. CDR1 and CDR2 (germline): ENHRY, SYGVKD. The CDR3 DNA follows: TGTGCCATTAGCGGGAAGAGCTCCTACAATGAGCAGTTCTTC. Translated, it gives CAISGKSSYNEQFF.

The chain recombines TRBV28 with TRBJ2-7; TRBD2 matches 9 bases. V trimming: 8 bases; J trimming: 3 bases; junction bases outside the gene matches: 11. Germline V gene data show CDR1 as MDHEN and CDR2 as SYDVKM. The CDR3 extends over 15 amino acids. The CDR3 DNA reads TGTGCCAGCGCCCCCCCAGCGGGAGGTAACTACGAGCAGTACTTC. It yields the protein CASAPPAGGNYEQYF.

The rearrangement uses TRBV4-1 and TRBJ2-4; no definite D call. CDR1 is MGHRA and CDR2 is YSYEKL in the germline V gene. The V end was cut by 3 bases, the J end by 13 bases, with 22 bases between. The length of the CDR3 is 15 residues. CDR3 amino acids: CASSHVAETLEWQYF. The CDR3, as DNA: TGCGCCAGCAGCCACGTGGCAGAAACGTTGGAGTGGCAGTACTTC.

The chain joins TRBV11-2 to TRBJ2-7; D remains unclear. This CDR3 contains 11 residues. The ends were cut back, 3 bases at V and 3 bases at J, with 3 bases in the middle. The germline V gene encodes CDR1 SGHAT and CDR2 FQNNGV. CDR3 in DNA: TGTGCCAGCAGCTTTCGCTACGAGCAGTACTTC. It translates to CASSFRYEQYF.

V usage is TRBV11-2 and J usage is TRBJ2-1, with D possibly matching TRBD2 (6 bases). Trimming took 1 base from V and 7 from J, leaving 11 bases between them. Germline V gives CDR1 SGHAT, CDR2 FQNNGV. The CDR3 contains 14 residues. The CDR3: CASSLAGAVNEQFF. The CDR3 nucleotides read TGTGCCAGCAGCTTAGCGGGAGCCGTAAATGAGCAGTTCTTC.

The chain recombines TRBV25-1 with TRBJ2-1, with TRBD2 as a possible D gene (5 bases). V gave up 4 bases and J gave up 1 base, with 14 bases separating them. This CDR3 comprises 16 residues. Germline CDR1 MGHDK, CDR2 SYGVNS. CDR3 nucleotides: TGTGCCAGCAGTGGAAGGGAGTCGGAGTCCTACAATGAGCAGTTCTTC. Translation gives CASSGRESESYNEQFF. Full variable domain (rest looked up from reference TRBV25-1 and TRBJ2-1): EADIYQTPRYLVIGTGKKITLECSQTMGHDKMYWYQQDPGMELHLIHYSYGVNSTEKGDLSSESTVSRIRTEHFPLTLESARPSHTSQYLCASSGRESESYNEQFFGPGTRLTVL.

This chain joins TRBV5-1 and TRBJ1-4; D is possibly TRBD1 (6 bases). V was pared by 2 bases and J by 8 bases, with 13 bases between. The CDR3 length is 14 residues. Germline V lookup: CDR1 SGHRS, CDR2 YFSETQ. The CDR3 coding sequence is TGCGCCAGCAGCTTACAGGGCTTGGAGGAAAAACTGTTTTTT. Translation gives CASSLQGLEEKLFF.

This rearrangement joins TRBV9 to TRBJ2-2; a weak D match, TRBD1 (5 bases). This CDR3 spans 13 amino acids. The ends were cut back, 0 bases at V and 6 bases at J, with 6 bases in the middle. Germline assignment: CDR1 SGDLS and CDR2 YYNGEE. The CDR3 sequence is CASSVVGAGELFF. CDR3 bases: TGTGCCAGCAGCGTAGTAGGGGCCGGGGAGCTGTTTTTT.

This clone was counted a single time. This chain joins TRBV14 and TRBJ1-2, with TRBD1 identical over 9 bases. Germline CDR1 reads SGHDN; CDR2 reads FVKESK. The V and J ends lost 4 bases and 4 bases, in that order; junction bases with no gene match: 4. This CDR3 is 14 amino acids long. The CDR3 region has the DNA TGTGCCAGCAGCCCCGGGACAGGGACCTATGGCTACACCTTC. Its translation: CASSPGTGTYGYTF.